A single sample gave rise to the 11 T cell receptor beta chains below, sequenced in a study of shared clonotypes between healthy human individuals. Naive CD8 cells were CD45RO-negative, positively selected for CCR7, excluding terminally differentiated effector memory CD45RA+ cells. The protocol was immunoSEQ multiplex PCR, while the TCRdb copy is restricted to in-frame clones and leaves out a portion. This sample has millions of clones, with approximately 94% found just once. The sequenced sample consisted of naive CD8+ T cells sorted from blood. Receptors were obtained from a man aged 18 to 29 in good health.

The rearrangement joins TRBV4-1 to TRBJ1-1, with D hard to call. Trimming left V 7 bases short and J 4 bases short, with 10 bases between. The CDR3 covers 12 residues. In germline, CDR1 is MGHRA, CDR2 YSYEKL. The CDR3 DNA reads as TGCGCCAGCAATACGCTTGGCACTGAAGCTTTCTTT. As protein: CASNTLGTEAFF.

The V and J genes are TRBV14 and TRBJ2-7; TRBD2 aligns across 9 bases. The CDR3 totals 14 residues. J gave up 7 bases and V 6 bases, and 10 bases lay outside the gene matches. The germline gives CDR1 SGHDN, CDR2 FVKESK. CDR3 residues: CASRTTGLASEQYF. The CDR3 DNA sequence: TGTGCCAGCAGAACCACCGGACTAGCGAGTGAGCAGTACTTC.

This chain uses TRBV5-1 with TRBJ2-5; D ambiguous. Germline lookup yields CDR1 SGHRS and CDR2 YFSETQ. Trimming removed 0 bases from V and 2 bases from J, with 11 bases in between. CDR3 length: 15 amino acids. This CDR3 is CASSLDNLRQETQYF. The CDR3 DNA reads TGCGCCAGCAGCTTGGATAACCTTAGGCAAGAGACCCAGTACTTC.

This rearrangement joins TRBV4-1 to TRBJ1-2; unclear D gene. Germline V gene lookup returns CDR1 MGHRA and CDR2 YSYEKL. The CDR3 spans 13 residues. The V end lost 0 bases, the J end lost 8 bases, and 10 bases lay between the germline ends. CDR3 DNA: TGCGCCAGCAGCCAAGAGAGGGATTTGGGCTACACCTTC. Translation gives CASSQERDLGYTF.

V usage is TRBV6-5 and J usage is TRBJ2-2; 8 nucleotides match TRBD2. V gave up 10 bases and J gave up 6 bases; unmatched junction bases: 1. The CDR3 covers 11 residues. Per the germline V gene, CDR1 is MNHEY and CDR2 is SVGAGI. This CDR3 reads CATGGSGELFF. CDR3 coding DNA: TGTGCCACGGGGGGGTCCGGGGAGCTGTTTTTT.

The gene calls are TRBV5-6 and TRBJ1-5; the match to TRBD1 covers 11 bases. This CDR3 is 15 amino acids long. V lost 1 base and J lost 5; bases outside the gene matches: 2. Germline V gene lookup returns CDR1 SGHDT and CDR2 YYEEEE. The CDR3 sequence is CASSLWDRGDQPQHF. In DNA, the CDR3 is TGTGCCAGCAGCTTGTGGGACAGGGGGGATCAGCCCCAGCATTTT.

The chain is built from TRBV5-6 and TRBJ2-5; D remains ambiguous. Germline values: CDR1 SGHDT, CDR2 YYEEEE. Trimming pared 1 base from V and 1 base from J, leaving 11 bases between. This CDR3 has 15 amino acids. CDR3 DNA: TGTGCCAGCAGCTTGTCCGGACCGGCCCAAGAGACCCAGTACTTC. This sequence encodes CASSLSGPAQETQYF.

This clone appeared a single time. The CDR3 sequence: CAWFEREFYNEQFF. CDR3 bases: TGTGCCTGGTTCGAGCGGGAGTTCTACAATGAGCAGTTCTTC. The chain couples TRBV30 to TRBJ2-1, with TRBD2 identical over 8 bases. The CDR3 has 14 residues. The germline gives CDR1 GTSNPN, CDR2 SVGIG (reference sequence). V shed 5 bases and J 3 bases; nucleotides not matched to a gene: 6.

The genes are TRBV2 and TRBJ2-7; no clear D gene. V was trimmed by 6 bases and J by 3 bases, leaving 12 bases between them. The CDR3 has 13 residues. Germline CDR1 SNHLY, CDR2 FYNNEI. CDR3 sequence reads: CASRDPNNYEQYF. The CDR3 bases are TGTGCCAGCAGGGATCCTAATAACTACGAGCAGTACTTC.

The rearrangement links TRBV4-1 to TRBJ2-3, with TRBD2 identical over 9 bases. There are 15 residues in the CDR3. The trim removed 4 bases at V and 3 bases at J, leaving 5 bases unmatched. Germline loops: CDR1 MGHRA, CDR2 YSYEKL. The CDR3 here is CASSLSGGVTDTQYF. In DNA form, the CDR3 reads TGCGCCAGCAGCCTTAGCGGGGGAGTGACAGATACGCAGTATTTT.

This chain connects TRBV27 to TRBJ2-7; either TRBD1 or TRBD2 may supply D (6 bases each). Germline V gene lookup returns CDR1 MNHEY and CDR2 SMNVEV (reference sequence). Trimming stripped 5 bases from V and 6 bases from J, with 17 bases between. The CDR3 is made up of 14 amino acids. The CDR3 DNA follows: TGTGCCAGCAGTCCATGGGGGGCCCTCTCCGAGCAGTACTTC. This gives the protein CASSPWGALSEQYF.